This is a list of T cell receptor beta chains from one sample in a study of low-dose radiotherapy and immunotherapy resistance in tumors. Each CDR3 protein gets one entry after TCRdb re-called the reads with MiXCR. Of approximately 90,000 distinct CDR3 sequences in the sample, roughly 19% were seen once. Sample: PBMCs, taken before treatment. The receptors derive from a male donor with prostate cancer. Each CDR3 is given with its conserved first and last residue. The D gene is left open where the match is weak. The size field is filled for only some rows; it gives once, few, many or a size class.

>few|TRBV6-1|TRBD2|TRBJ2-3
TGTGCCAGCAGTGAAAAGCGAGGGGAGCGGGGGGTGGCAGATACGCAGTATTTT
CASSEKRGERGVADTQYF
>many|TRBV3-1|.|TRBJ2-5
TGTGCCAGCAGCCTTTCTGAGGCTGCCCCGGAGACCCAGTACTTC
CASSLSEAAPETQYF
>many|TRBV6-5|.|TRBJ1-2
TGTGCCAGCAGCCAGGACTTCAACTATGGCTACACCTTC
CASSQDFNYGYTF
>many|TRBV5-1|.|TRBJ2-7
TGCGCCAGCAGCTTGGACGTTTTCTCCGAGCAGTACTTC
CASSLDVFSEQYF
>.|TRBV7-2|.|TRBJ1-2
TGTGCCAGCAGCCGAGGACAAACCGGCATCGGAGGCGGCTACACCTTC
CASSRGQTGIGGGYTF
>many|TRBV29-1|.|TRBJ1-2
TGCAGCGTTGGAGAGGGGTCCGGACGGGGGGCGGTGAACTATGGCTACACCTTC
CSVGEGSGRGAVNYGYTF
>many|TRBV12-3/TRBV12-4|.|TRBJ1-2
TGTGCCAGCAGACCTATATCCAACTATGGCTACACCTTC
CASRPISNYGYTF
>few|TRBV6-1|TRBD2|TRBJ2-7
TGTGCCAGCAGTTACTCGGGACTAGCTTACGAGCAGTACTTC
CASSYSGLAYEQYF
>many|TRBV5-1|TRBD2|TRBJ2-1
TGCGCCAGCAGCCCTACTAGCGGGGTACCCAATGAGCAGTTCTTC
CASSPTSGVPNEQFF
>.|TRBV7-2|.|TRBJ1-2
TGTGCCAGCAGCCCTTTCGGTAGGACAGAACGGGATGGCTACACCTTC
CASSPFGRTERDGYTF
>many|TRBV7-9|TRBD2|TRBJ2-5
TGTGCCAGCAGCTCTCGGGGAGGGGAGGGAGAGACCCAGTACTTC
CASSSRGGEGETQYF
>.|TRBV5-1|.|TRBJ2-2
.
CASSLALDTGELFFF
>many|TRBV6-1|.|TRBJ2-7
TGTGCCAGCAGTGACGGCTACGAGCAGTACTTC
CASSDGYEQYF
>many|TRBV11-1|.|TRBJ2-7
TGTGCCAGCAGCCCGAGGGTCGGAATTTACGAGCAGTACTTC
CASSPRVGIYEQYF
>many|TRBV29-1|.|TRBJ2-5
TGCAGCGTTGAGCCCTCTTTCGGGGGAGAGACCCAGTACTTC
CSVEPSFGGETQYF
>many|TRBV7-9|TRBD1|TRBJ1-1
TGTGCCAGCAGCCTGACAGGGGCCCCGGGCACTGAAGCTTTCTTT
CASSLTGAPGTEAFF
>many|TRBV4-1|.|TRBJ2-7
TGCGCCAGCAGCCCTCTGCGGGACGGACAATACGAGCAGTACTTC
CASSPLRDGQYEQYF
>medium-sized|TRBV9|.|TRBJ2-3
TGTGCCAGCAGCGCCCTAGGGGCCGTCGGGGATACGCAGTATTTT
CASSALGAVGDTQYF
>many|TRBV18|.|TRBJ1-1
TGTGCCAGCTCACCGGCCGGGGTCGTATCTGAAGCTTTCTTT
CASSPAGVVSEAFF
>few|TRBV29-1|.|TRBJ2-1
TGCAGCGTTGAAGACTCAGGGACGGTTGAGCAGTTCTTC
CSVEDSGTVEQFF
>.|TRBV18|.|TRBJ2-2
.
CASSPRRTTRTPGSCFF
>many|TRBV10-3|.|TRBJ2-7
TGTGCCATCAGTGAGTCTCGTTCTGGTCCAGGACGTGGTTACGAGCAGTACTTC
CAISESRSGPGRGYEQYF
>many|TRBV20-1|TRBD1|TRBJ2-1
TGCAGTGCTAGAGACCCCATAGGGACAGGGGGCCGTGAGCAGTTCTTC
CSARDPIGTGGREQFF
>many|TRBV2|TRBD1|TRBJ1-5
TGTGCCAGCAGTGAGCCGGGACAGGGGTCCCAGCCCCAGCATTTT
CASSEPGQGSQPQHF
>many|TRBV29-1|TRBD1|TRBJ2-3
TGCAGCGTCACCACAGGGGGCGCTGGCACAGATACGCAGTATTTT
CSVTTGGAGTDTQYF
>.|TRBV12-3/TRBV12-4|.|TRBJ2-2
TGTGCCAGCAGTCCCCGCGAGGGGGGGAAAACCGGGGAGCTGTTTTTT
CASSPREGGKTGELFF
>many|TRBV7-9|.|TRBJ2-5
TGTGCCAGCAGCCAGGGGGGCCAAGAGACCCAGTACTTC
CASSQGGQETQYF
>many|TRBV7-8|.|TRBJ2-1
TGTGCCAGCACCCAGCCGCAGGATGAGCAGTTCTTC
CASTQPQDEQFF
>.|TRBV12-3/TRBV12-4|.|TRBJ2-3
TGTGCCAGCACCGCCGGGGCAAGCACAGATACGCAGTATTTT
CASTAGASTDTQYF
>many|TRBV2|TRBD2|TRBJ2-5
TGTGCCAGCAGTGAAGCGGGTAGCGGGGGTCAGACCCAGTACTTC
CASSEAGSGGQTQYF
>.|TRBV5-4|.|TRBJ1-2
TGTGCCAGCAGTTCACCGCGGTCTGGTATCTATGGCTACACCTTC
CASSSPRSGIYGYTF
>many|TRBV7-9|.|TRBJ2-1
TGTGCCAGCAGCTCCCGGGGGTTGTTGAATGAGCAGTTCTTC
CASSSRGLLNEQFF
>many|TRBV29-1|.|TRBJ2-3
TGCAGCGTGGGGGAAGGTGGCACAGATACGCAGTATTTT
CSVGEGGTDTQYF
>once|TRBV7-2|.|TRBJ2-7
TGTGCCGGCGCCGTGATGGCGGGGTACGAGCAGTACTTC
CAGAVMAGYEQYF
>medium-sized|TRBV12-3/TRBV12-4|TRBD2|TRBJ2-3
TGTGCCAGCAGTACCCAGGGACTAGCGGTCGAAGATACGCAGTATTTT
CASSTQGLAVEDTQYF
>many|TRBV7-6|TRBD2|TRBJ2-2
TGTGCCAGCAGCTTAGCGGCGGGGGGCACCGGGGAGCTGTTTTTT
CASSLAAGGTGELFF
>many|TRBV4-1|.|TRBJ1-2
TGCGCCAGCAGCCAAGAGGCGCAGGCTGGATATGGCTACACCTTC
CASSQEAQAGYGYTF
>many|TRBV20-1|.|TRBJ2-3
TGCAGTGCTAGAGGGGAAATCGGCACAGATACGCAGTATTTT
CSARGEIGTDTQYF
>.|TRBV11-2|.|TRBJ2-2
TGTGCCAGCAGCTTGGCCGGGACCCCTTCCCTCACCGGGGAGCTGTTTTTT
CASSLAGTPSLTGELFF
>many|TRBV20-1|.|TRBJ2-7
TGCAGTGCTAGCATGGGTGGGCTCAGCTCCTACGAGCAGTACTTC
CSASMGGLSSYEQYF
>many|TRBV5-6|TRBD2|TRBJ2-2
TGTGCCAGCAGCTTCACTAGCGGGGGTGGCACCGGGGAGCTGTTTTTT
CASSFTSGGGTGELFF
>many|TRBV19|TRBD2|TRBJ2-1
TGTGCCAGTAGTATAGTGAGTAGCGGGGGCAATGAGCAGTTCTTC
CASSIVSSGGNEQFF
>many|TRBV19|TRBD1|TRBJ1-1
TGTGCCAGTTGTCTTTTTCCGGGACAGGGAGGTACTGAAGCTTTCTTT
CASCLFPGQGGTEAFF
>many|TRBV11-2|.|TRBJ1-1
TGTGCCAGCAGCTTAGGAAGGGGCCTCGGGAGGAACACTGAAGCTTTCTTT
CASSLGRGLGRNTEAFF
>.|TRBV6-1|.|TRBJ2-1
TGTGCCAGCAGTGAATGGAGAGACTCCTACAATGAGCAGTTCTTC
CASSEWRDSYNEQFF
>many|TRBV6-5|.|TRBJ2-7
TGTGCCAGCAGCCGGGACCCCCAGAGTTCCTACGAGCAGTACTTC
CASSRDPQSSYEQYF
>.|TRBV6-5|TRBD2|TRBJ2-7
TGTGCCAGTAGTTATGCCAGCGGGGGGACCTACGAGCAGTACTTC
CASSYASGGTYEQYF
>few|TRBV5-1|.|TRBJ2-2
TGCGCCAGTGCGGGGGCTCAGAACACCGGGGAGCTGTTTTTT
CASAGAQNTGELFF
>many|TRBV7-9|.|TRBJ1-1
TGTGCCAGCAGCCGCTGGGGGGGGATGAACACTGAAGCTTTCTTT
CASSRWGGMNTEAFF
>.|TRBV28|.|TRBJ2-7
TGTGCCAGCAGTTTCCCGTCCGGACCCGAGCAGTACTTC
CASSFPSGPEQYF
>many|TRBV6-6|.|TRBJ2-1
TGTGCCAGCAGTTACACACGGGGTAATGAGCAGTTCTTC
CASSYTRGNEQFF
>many|TRBV12-3/TRBV12-4|.|TRBJ2-3
TGTGCCAGCAATTTTCTCTCCGGGGATACGCAGTATTTT
CASNFLSGDTQYF
>many|TRBV4-1|.|TRBJ2-5
TGCGCCAGCAGCCAAGCCGGGGGGCAAGTGGGGGAGACCCAGTACTTC
CASSQAGGQVGETQYF
>many|TRBV6-6|.|TRBJ2-3
TGTGCCAGCAGTTACTCCTTGGGGCCAGACACAGATACGCAGTATTTT
CASSYSLGPDTDTQYF
>many|TRBV28|.|TRBJ2-2
TGTGCCAGCTCCCCCACGAACACCGGGGAGCTGTTTTTT
CASSPTNTGELFF